This passage covers 30 T cell receptor beta chains from one sample sequenced in a study of T-cell memory formation after mild COVID-19. Using its own MiXCR run on the 5' RACE reads, TCRdb lists one record per CDR3 protein. The profile shows about 200,000 distinct CDR3 sequences, more than 8% of them singletons. Sequencing was performed on PBMCs or a T cell subset sorted from them (not recorded which). These receptors were collected from a man aged 18-30 years who had mild COVID-19 (a few samples of this study predate the infection). Cell type and time point are not known.

In this sample, this clonotype turned up many times. The chain combines TRBV29-1 with TRBJ1-1; D possibly corresponds to TRBD1 (5 bases). The germline V gene has CDR1 SQVTM and CDR2 ANQGSEA. This CDR3 is 14 amino acids long. Trimming shortened V by 6 bases and J by 1 base, and 15 bases separated the two germline ends. CDR3 loop: CSVGTETQNTEAFF. CDR3 nucleotides: TGCAGCGTCGGGACCGAAACGCAGAACACTGAAGCTTTCTTT.

The rearrangement joins TRBV11-2 to TRBJ2-1, with D possibly being TRBD1 (6 bases). V shed 6 bases and J shed 4 bases, with 13 bases lying between them. The CDR3 contains 14 residues. CDR1 is SGHAT and CDR2 is FQNNGV in the germline V gene. CDR3 loop: CASRTLRGYNEQFF. As DNA, the CDR3 is TGTGCCAGCAGAACTCTAAGGGGGTACAATGAGCAGTTCTTC.

This clonotype was seen a handful of times. The CDR3 DNA is TGTGCCAGCTCCTTATACCCTTCCTACGAGCAGTACGTC. This encodes CASSLYPSYEQYV. The chain couples TRBV3-1 to TRBJ2-7; D call uncertain. CDR3 length: 13 residues. The V gene's germline CDR1 is LGHDT and CDR2 YNNKEL (reference sequence). Deletions cut 8 bases from V and 1 base from J, with 12 bases between.

This clonotype came up many times. The CDR3 sequence: CASSTTDRVFEQFF. CDR3 coding DNA: TGTGCCAGCAGCACGACAGACAGGGTATTTGAGCAGTTCTTC. V is TRBV5-6 and J is TRBJ2-1; TRBD1 matches 7 bases. CDR1 SGHDT and CDR2 YYEEEE come from the germline V gene. This CDR3 comprises 14 residues. J gave up 9 bases and V 4 bases, and 10 bases lay outside the gene matches.

This clonotype came up a few times. The CDR3 loop reads CASSLAGKTQYF. The CDR3 nucleotides read TGTGCCAGCAGTTTAGCGGGAAAGACCCAGTACTTC. The chain has TRBV12-3 or TRBV12-4 and TRBJ2-5; D is uncertain. This CDR3 spans 12 amino acids. Between the trimmed V and J ends, which lost 0 bases and 6 bases, there was a span of 5 bases.

This clonotype showed up just a few times. The genes are TRBV6-5 and TRBJ1-1; D perhaps matches TRBD1 (6 bases). Per germline, CDR1 MNHEY and CDR2 SVGAGI. This CDR3 has 15 amino acids. Trimming removed 5 bases at V and 4 bases at J, with 17 bases between. CDR3 bases: TGTGCCAGCAGTGGAAACACAGGGTCGGCCACTGAAGCTTTCTTT. It codes for CASSGNTGSATEAFF.

This clonotype came up many times. V usage is TRBV12-3 or TRBV12-4 and J usage is TRBJ2-3, with TRBD1 as a possible D gene (6 bases). V was shortened by 6 bases and J by 3 bases, with 10 bases between the two germline ends. The length of the CDR3 is 13 residues. For the CDR3, the DNA is TGTGCCAGCAGACAGGGTTGGACAGATACGCAGTATTTT. Amino acid sequence: CASRQGWTDTQYF.

Ten or more counts support this clonotype. The chain joins TRBV6-5 to TRBJ2-5, with D perhaps matching TRBD1 (5 bases). Trimming pared 4 bases from V and 4 bases from J, leaving 7 bases between. Per germline, CDR1 MNHEY and CDR2 SVGAGI. The CDR3 extends over 12 amino acids. CDR3 nucleotide sequence: TGTGCCAGCAGTTGGGGCGGAGAGACCCAGTACTTC. Its protein product is CASSWGGETQYF.

This clonotype has at least ten counts. The chain combines TRBV28 with TRBJ2-6, with D unresolved. The germline gives CDR1 MDHEN, CDR2 SYDVKM. This CDR3 is built from 13 residues. Deletions cut 8 bases from V and 0 bases from J, with 5 bases between. This CDR3 reads CASLGSGANVLTF. The CDR3 DNA is TGTGCCAGCCTTGGCTCTGGGGCCAACGTCCTGACTTTC.

This clonotype was counted many times. V gene TRBV12-3 or TRBV12-4 combines with J gene TRBJ1-2, with D unclear. This CDR3 has 13 residues. Trimming shortened V by 8 bases and J by 7 bases, and 17 bases separated the two germline ends. The CDR3 DNA follows: TGTGCCAGCTCGGCAGGCTGGAGCGGTGGCTACACCTTC. This sequence encodes CASSAGWSGGYTF.

The rearrangement uses TRBV2 and TRBJ1-5; 11 bases map to TRBD1. The V and J ends lost 6 bases and 3 bases, in that order; junction bases with no gene match: 13. The germline CDR1 and CDR2 sequences are SNHLY and FYNNEI. The CDR3 spans 18 residues. The DNA for the CDR3 is TGTGCCAGCAGGACCAACCGGGACAGGGGGTGGATCAATCAGCCCCAGCATTTT. It codes for CASRTNRDRGWINQPQHF.

This clonotype was counted between two and nine times. This chain uses TRBV5-1 with TRBJ2-5; 9 bases are shared with TRBD2. CDR3 length equals 15 residues. J lost 5 bases, V lost 2 bases, and 7 bases had no gene match. Germline CDR1 and CDR2: SGHRS and YFSETQ. The CDR3 nucleotides read TGCGCCAGCAGCTTCAAAGCGGGGGGCCGGGAGACCCAGTACTTC. Protein sequence: CASSFKAGGRETQYF.

This clonotype was picked up a small number of times. The chain employs TRBV12-3 or TRBV12-4 and TRBJ2-1; TRBD2 matches at 7 bases. This CDR3 region has 15 residues. The ends lost 3 bases at V and 0 bases at J; junction bases unmatched: 2. Written as DNA, the CDR3 is TGTGCCAGCAGTTTGGGGAGGGCCTCCTACAATGAGCAGTTCTTC. Its protein product is CASSLGRASYNEQFF.

The chain uses TRBV7-2 and TRBJ2-1; maybe TRBD1 (5 bases). V was clipped by 1 base and J by 4 bases, with 11 bases between them. CDR1 and CDR2 (germline): SGHTA, FQGNSA. The CDR3 spans 15 residues. CDR3 coding DNA: TGTGCCAGCAGCTTAGATACAGGCCGGTACAATGAGCAGTTCTTC. It yields the protein CASSLDTGRYNEQFF.

This clonotype was observed a few times. The chain recombines TRBV5-1 with TRBJ2-2; TRBD1 matches 9 bases. From germline, CDR1 is SGHRS and CDR2 YFSETQ. V was pared by 0 bases and J by 3 bases, with 3 bases of the junction left unmatched. The CDR3 has 16 residues. CDR3 nucleotide sequence: TGCGCCAGCAGCTTGGGTACAGGGGGCGACACCGGGGAGCTGTTTTTT. Protein sequence: CASSLGTGGDTGELFF.

Ten or more counts support this clonotype. The chain links TRBV20-1 to TRBJ2-3; 13 bases are shared with TRBD2. The junction had 9 bases not matched to a gene; V was cut back by 5 bases and J by 4 bases. The germline V gene has CDR1 DFQATT and CDR2 SNEGSKA (reference sequence). The CDR3 is 16 amino acids. The CDR3 spells CSASLGTSGVSDTQYF. The CDR3 DNA reads as TGCAGTGCTTCGCTCGGGACTAGCGGGGTATCAGATACGCAGTATTTT.

This chain joins TRBV5-6 and TRBJ1-5; possible D gene TRBD1, 5 bases. The V end lost 4 bases, the J end lost 3 bases, and 17 bases lay between the germline ends. CDR3 size: 16 residues. Germline CDR1 and CDR2: SGHDT and YYEEEE. CDR3 residues: CASSTGPMDDNQPQHF. The DNA for the CDR3 is TGTGCCAGCAGCACGGGACCCATGGATGACAATCAGCCCCAGCATTTT.

The rearrangement joins TRBV5-1 to TRBJ1-5; D unresolved. V was pared by 0 bases and J by 6 bases, with 10 bases between. The CDR3 totals 14 residues. Looked up from germline, CDR1 is SGHRS and CDR2 is YFSETQ. As DNA, the CDR3 is TGCGCCAGCAGCTTGGAAGGTTTGGGTCAGCCCCAGCATTTT. Translation: CASSLEGLGQPQHF.

The chain links TRBV7-3 to TRBJ2-3; D is perhaps TRBD2 (7 bases). V was cut by 5 bases and J by 8 bases, with 23 bases left in between. The germline V gene has CDR1 SGHTA and CDR2 FQGTGA. The CDR3 is 16 amino acids. This CDR3 reads CASSHSAGAPPGTQYF. Here the CDR3 DNA reads TGTGCCAGCAGCCACTCGGCGGGGGCCCCCCCCGGTACGCAGTATTTT.

Only a few counts were recorded for this clonotype. V and J are TRBV5-1 and TRBJ2-5; no firm D call. The CDR3 spans 16 residues. V lost 4 bases and J lost 2, with 18 bases in between. The germline CDR1 and CDR2 sequences are SGHRS and YFSETQ. CDR3 in DNA: TGCGCCAGCAGCCCATCGGTGTACGGTGGGCAAGAGACCCAGTACTTC. Its translation: CASSPSVYGGQETQYF.

This clonotype has only a few counts. The chain recombines TRBV4-1 with TRBJ1-1; D might be TRBD1 (5 bases). Trimming removed 1 base from V and 4 bases from J, with 13 bases in between. CDR1 and CDR2 from the germline V gene are MGHRA and YSYEKL. CDR3 length equals 15 residues. CDR3 amino acids: CASSQAWGEGTEAFF. Here the CDR3 DNA reads TGCGCCAGCAGCCAAGCCTGGGGGGAAGGCACTGAAGCTTTCTTT.

This clonotype was detected many times. The V gene is TRBV7-2, the J gene TRBJ2-3, with TRBD2 matching over 7 bases. This CDR3 is built from 15 residues. Unmatched junction bases numbered 5, after V lost 3 bases and J lost 2 bases. CDR1 SGHTA and CDR2 FQGNSA come from the germline V gene. CDR3 loop: CASSFRAGNTDTQYF. The CDR3 nucleotides are TGTGCCAGCAGCTTTCGAGCGGGGAACACAGATACGCAGTATTTT.

The chain combines TRBV29-1 with TRBJ1-1, with 9 bases fitting TRBD1. V lost 4 bases, J lost 1 base, and 4 bases stayed unmatched. Germline assignment: CDR1 SQVTM and CDR2 ANQGSEA. The CDR3 sequence is 14 residues long. CDR3 protein: CSVVLTGGNTEAFF. The CDR3, as DNA: TGCAGCGTTGTTCTGACAGGGGGGAACACTGAAGCTTTCTTT.

This clonotype was counted ten times or more. The chain uses TRBV5-1 and TRBJ2-4; 9 bases agree with TRBD1. The ends lost 6 bases at V and 6 bases at J; junction bases unmatched: 10. Germline loops: CDR1 SGHRS, CDR2 YFSETQ. The CDR3 runs 15 residues. The DNA of the CDR3 is TGCGCCAGCACACAGGGGGCCGCGGATGGAAACATTCAGTACTTC. Its translation is CASTQGAADGNIQYF.

This clonotype was recorded many times. This sequence joins TRBV12-3 or TRBV12-4 and TRBJ1-1; unclear D gene. V was clipped by 2 bases and J by 0 bases, with 4 bases between them. CDR3 size: 13 residues. The CDR3 bases are TGTGCCAGCAGTTTACAGGTGAACACTGAAGCTTTCTTT. As protein: CASSLQVNTEAFF.

This clonotype was seen a few times. V is TRBV7-2 and J is TRBJ2-7, with TRBD1 matching over 10 bases. The ends lost 2 bases at V and 3 bases at J; junction bases unmatched: 4. The germline gives CDR1 SGHTA, CDR2 FQGNSA. This CDR3 contains 15 residues. CDR3: CASSLRDRGDYEQYF. The CDR3 DNA sequence: TGTGCCAGCAGCTTAAGGGACAGGGGCGACTACGAGCAGTACTTC.

The V and J genes are TRBV7-2 and TRBJ1-6; D gene unclear. CDR3 length equals 14 residues. Trimming shortened V by 4 bases and J by 7 bases, and 11 bases separated the two germline ends. The V gene's germline CDR1 is SGHTA and CDR2 FQGNSA. In DNA, the CDR3 is TGTGCCAGCAGCTCCCGGACGGGGAATTCACCCCTCCACTTT. Its protein product is CASSSRTGNSPLHF.

The rearrangement uses TRBV13 and TRBJ1-6; D is ambiguous. Trimming took 5 bases from V and 10 from J, leaving 12 bases between them. The CDR3 is made up of 13 amino acids. Germline V gives CDR1 PRHDT, CDR2 FYEKMQ (reference sequence). The CDR3 bases are TGTGCCAGCAGCCCCAGGCGTGACTCACCCCTCCACTTT. Translating gives CASSPRRDSPLHF.

This clonotype has more than one count but fewer than ten. The chain links TRBV10-3 to TRBJ1-2; D not certain. This CDR3 contains 14 residues. Between the trimmed V and J ends, which lost 6 bases and 4 bases, there was a span of 15 bases. CDR1 is ENHRY, CDR2 SYGVKD, per germline. In DNA form, the CDR3 reads TGTGCCATCAGCGACCCGACCGCAATCTATGGCTACACCTTC. This encodes CAISDPTAIYGYTF.

The chain carries TRBV5-5 and TRBJ2-2, with 11 bases that match TRBD2. V shed 5 bases, J shed 2 bases, and the junction held 5 bases outside the gene matches. CDR1 is SGHKS and CDR2 is YYEKEE in the germline V gene (reference sequence). The CDR3 is 16 amino acids. The CDR3 DNA follows: TGTGCCAGCAGGAATAGCGGGGGGGCAAACACCGGGGAGCTGTTTTTT. It specifies CASRNSGGANTGELFF.